The T cell receptor (beta chain) under discussion was sequenced for a study of response to subunit inactivated influenza vaccine. CDR1 is SGDLS and CDR2 is YYNGEE in the germline V gene. Trimming removed 3 bases at V and 9 bases at J, with 10 bases between. The CDR3 consists of 12 residues. TCRdb redid the calling of the RT-PCR reads with MiXCR, one entry per CDR3 protein. The table records more than 450,000 distinct CDR3 sequences, roughly 10% of them present only once. This clonotype showed up just a few times. The sample was also linked to a second study, of T cells expressing NK-cell markers. Turning to that study: UMI-tagged 5'RACE template switching yielded the TCR beta cDNA. One of eight sequenced donors was HCMV-seronegative; the other seven were seropositive. Several experiments employed an anti-gamma-delta TCR antibody to confine sorting to alpha-beta TCR T cells. In a group of about 6 donors, dominant NKG2C+ clonotypes represented roughly 1.0-7.0% of CD8+ T cells. It was still unclear whether expanded NKG2C+ T cell clones were HCMV specific.

The TCR originated in a man aged 50 to 60 who received an inactivated influenza vaccine. Material: PBMCs from blood, obtained on the day of vaccination. The gene calls are TRBV9 and TRBJ2-1; D remains ambiguous. CDR3 protein: CASSAILGEQFF. The CDR3 DNA reads as TGTGCCAGCAGCGCCATACTGGGTGAGCAGTTCTTC.